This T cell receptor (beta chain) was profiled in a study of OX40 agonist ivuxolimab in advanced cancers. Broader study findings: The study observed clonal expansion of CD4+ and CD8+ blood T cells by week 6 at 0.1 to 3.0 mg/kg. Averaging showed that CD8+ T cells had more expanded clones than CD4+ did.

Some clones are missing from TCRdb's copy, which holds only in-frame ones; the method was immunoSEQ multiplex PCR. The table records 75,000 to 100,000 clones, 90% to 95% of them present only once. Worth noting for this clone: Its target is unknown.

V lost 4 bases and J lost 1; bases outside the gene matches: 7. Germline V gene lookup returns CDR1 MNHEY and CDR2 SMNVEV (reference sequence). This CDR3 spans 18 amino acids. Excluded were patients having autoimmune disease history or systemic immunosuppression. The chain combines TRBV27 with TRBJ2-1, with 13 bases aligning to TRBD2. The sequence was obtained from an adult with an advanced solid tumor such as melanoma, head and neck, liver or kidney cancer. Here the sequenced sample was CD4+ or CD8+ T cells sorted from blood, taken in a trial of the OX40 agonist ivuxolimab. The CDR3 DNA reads TGTGCCAGCAGTTCTACTAGCGGGAGGGACATTTCCTACAATGAGCAGTTCTTC. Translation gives CASSSTSGRDISYNEQFF.